Here is one T cell receptor beta chain with its context. Its antigen remains unidentified. Sequencing was performed with immunoSEQ multiplex PCR; in TCRdb, only in-frame clones are kept and a portion is missing. The data show under 150,000 clones, with 84% seen just once and more than 1.4% held by the top ten. This sample is drawn from a study of cytomegalovirus exposure and HLA in healthy donors. For the study at large: A subsequent analysis stated that the roughly 130 validation repertoires were run on the same platform as the roughly 700 first-cohort repertoires. Overall study results and limits: 164 TCR beta chains were listed as cytomegalovirus-associated.

The germline gives CDR1 SGHRS, CDR2 YFSETQ. The ends were cut back, 7 bases at V and 6 bases at J, with 16 bases in the middle. The CDR3 covers 14 residues. The donors belonged to the roughly 110-subject validation cohort, separate from the roughly 710-subject first cohort. Specimen: PBMCs. The chain couples TRBV5-1 to TRBJ1-4; D might be TRBD1 (5 bases). This receptor was taken from a woman aged 30 to 39 in good health and CMV-seronegative. CDR3 sequence (DNA): TGCGCCAGCTGCGGGGACCTTGGGCATGAAAAACTGTTTTTT. Translated, it gives CASCGDLGHEKLFF.